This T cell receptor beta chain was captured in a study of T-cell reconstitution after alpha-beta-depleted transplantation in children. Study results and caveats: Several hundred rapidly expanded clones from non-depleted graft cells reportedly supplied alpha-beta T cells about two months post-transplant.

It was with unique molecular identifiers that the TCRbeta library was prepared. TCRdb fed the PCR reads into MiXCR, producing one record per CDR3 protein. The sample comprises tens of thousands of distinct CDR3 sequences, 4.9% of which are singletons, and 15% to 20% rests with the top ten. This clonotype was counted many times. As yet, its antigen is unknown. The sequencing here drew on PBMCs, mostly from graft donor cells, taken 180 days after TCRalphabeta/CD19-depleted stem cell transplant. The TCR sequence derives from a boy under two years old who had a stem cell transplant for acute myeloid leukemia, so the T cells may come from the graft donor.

CDR3 residues: CASSLGAGDRGTEAFF. In DNA form, the CDR3 reads TGTGCCAGCAGCTTGGGGGCAGGTGACAGGGGGACTGAAGCTTTCTTT. J is TRBJ1-1 and V is TRBV5-6; 9 bases agree with TRBD1. V was clipped by 0 bases and J by 5 bases; unmatched bases: 8. Germline CDR1 SGHDT, CDR2 YYEEEE. The CDR3 runs 16 residues.